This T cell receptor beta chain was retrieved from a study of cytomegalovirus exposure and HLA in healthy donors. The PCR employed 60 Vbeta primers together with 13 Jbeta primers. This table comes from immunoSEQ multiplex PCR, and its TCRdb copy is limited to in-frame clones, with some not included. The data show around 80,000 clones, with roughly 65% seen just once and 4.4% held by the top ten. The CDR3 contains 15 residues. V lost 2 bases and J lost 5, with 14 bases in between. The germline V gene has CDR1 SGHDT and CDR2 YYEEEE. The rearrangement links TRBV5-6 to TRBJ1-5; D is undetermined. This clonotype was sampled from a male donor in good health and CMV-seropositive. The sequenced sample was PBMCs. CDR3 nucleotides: TGTGCCAGCAGCTTTTCTGGCAGTTCCCATCAGCCCCAGCATTTT. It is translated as CASSFSGSSHQPQHF.